Each of the 31 T cell receptor beta chains below was sequenced from the same sample in a study of blood T cell repertoires in COVID-19. Profiled with immunoSEQ multiplex PCR; TCRdb holds only in-frame clones, not every one. The data contain about 250,000 clones, about 83% of them seen just once; the ten biggest clones take up 5.5%. Sequenced: peripheral blood. The receptors stem from a human donor in a cohort sampled during active COVID-19.

The V gene is TRBV19, the J gene TRBJ2-7, with D possibly matching TRBD1 (5 bases). Germline CDR1 LNHDA, CDR2 SQIVND (reference sequence). The CDR3 length is 15 residues. Trimming removed 1 base at V and 2 bases at J, with 12 bases between. CDR3 in DNA: TGTGCCAGTAGTATAGCGGCAGGGCAAACCTACGAGCAGTACTTC. Protein product: CASSIAAGQTYEQYF.

The CDR3 DNA reads TGTGCCAGCAAAGAGGGGGCCTACGAGCAGTACTTC. Translating it yields CASKEGAYEQYF. J is TRBJ2-7 and V is TRBV25-1; D perhaps matches TRBD1 (6 bases). The V gene's germline CDR1 is MGHDK and CDR2 SYGVNS. This CDR3 region has 12 residues. Trimming took off 7 bases at V and 2 bases at J, with 9 bases between the two ends.

V is TRBV29-1 and J is TRBJ1-1; no clear D gene. CDR3 length: 14 amino acids. Trimming took 5 bases from V and 0 from J, leaving 13 bases between them. Germline V gene sequence: CDR1 SQVTM, CDR2 ANQGSEA. CDR3 sequence (DNA): TGCAGCGTTTCGACAAGAGCTTTGAACACTGAAGCTTTCTTT. Residues: CSVSTRALNTEAFF.

This chain connects TRBV3-1 (or the pseudogene TRBV3-2) to TRBJ2-7; 8 nucleotides line up with TRBD1. CDR1 and CDR2 from the germline V gene are LGHDT and YNNKEL (reference sequence). This CDR3 comprises 16 residues. V was clipped by 0 bases and J by 5 bases; unmatched bases: 9. The CDR3 DNA follows: TGTGCCAGCAGCCAAGACCCCTGGGGGACAGGAAACGAGCAGTACTTC. It specifies CASSQDPWGTGNEQYF.

The J gene is TRBJ1-1, the V gene TRBV27, with D hard to call. This CDR3 region has 14 residues. Trimming stripped 3 bases from V and 5 bases from J, with 13 bases between. Per the germline V gene, CDR1 is MNHEY and CDR2 is SMNVEV (reference sequence). The CDR3 sequence: CASSFSRTGTEAFF. The CDR3 coding sequence is TGTGCCAGCAGTTTTAGCCGCACGGGGACTGAAGCTTTCTTT.

The chain joins TRBV21-1 to TRBJ2-2; TRBD1, the table's D call, was not compared with the DNA. TRBV21-1 is shown as a pseudogene. This CDR3 spans 23 amino acids. CDR3 sequence reads: CASSKVALAARRQGSKNTGELFF. The CDR3 DNA sequence: TGTGCCAGCAGCAAAGTTGCTTTGGCTGCGAGGCGCCAGGGGAGTAAGAACACCGGGGAGCTGTTTTTT.

The rearrangement links TRBV5-1 to TRBJ2-7; 9 nucleotides align to TRBD1. V lost 2 bases and J lost 4; bases outside the gene matches: 4. The CDR3 sequence is 14 residues long. The germline gives CDR1 SGHRS, CDR2 YFSETQ. CDR3 nucleotide sequence: TGCGCCAGCAGCTTACAGGGGGCTAAGTACGAGCAGTACTTC. Translation: CASSLQGAKYEQYF.

This clone has a handful of counts. V is TRBV28 and J is TRBJ2-5; D call uncertain. From germline, CDR1 is MDHEN and CDR2 SYDVKM. The CDR3 contains 15 residues. Trimming left V 3 bases short and J 7 bases short, with 18 bases between. In DNA, the CDR3 is TGTGCCAGCAGTTTTACCTTTGAGAGGATTGGGACCCAGTACTTC. This translates into CASSFTFERIGTQYF.

The gene calls are TRBV19 and TRBJ2-1, with TRBD2 identical over 14 bases. Germline V gene lookup returns CDR1 LNHDA and CDR2 SQIVND (reference sequence). CDR3 length: 16 amino acids. The trim removed 5 bases at V and 8 bases at J, leaving 8 bases unmatched. The CDR3 here is CASSARLAGGPHEQFF. CDR3 nucleotides: TGTGCCAGTAGTGCCCGACTAGCGGGAGGGCCGCATGAGCAGTTCTTC. The full variable domain, in which reference TRBV19 and TRBJ2-1 provide the parts outside the CDR3, is DGGITQSPKYLFRKEGQNVTLSCEQNLNHDAMYWYRQDPGQGLRLIYYSQIVNDFQKGDIAEGYSVSREKKESFPLTVTSAQKNPTAFYLCASSARLAGGPHEQFFGPGTRLTVL.

The V call is TRBV2, the J call TRBJ1-1; unclear D gene. Germline V gene data show CDR1 as SNHLY and CDR2 as FYNNEI. With 6 bases removed from V and 0 bases from J, the gap between germline ends came to 5 bases. This CDR3 comprises 12 residues. The CDR3 protein is CASSGMNTEAFF. As DNA, the CDR3 is TGTGCCAGCAGCGGGATGAACACTGAAGCTTTCTTT. The variable domain in full, with the rest retrieved from reference TRBV2 and TRBJ1-1, is EPEVTQTPSHQVTQMGQEVILRCVPISNHLYFYWYRQILGQKVEFLVSFYNNEISEKSEIFDDQFSVERPDGSNFTLKIRSTKLEDSAMYFCASSGMNTEAFFGQGTRLTVV.

The chain couples TRBV7-9 to TRBJ2-3; no clear D gene. The CDR3 has 14 residues. Between the trimmed V and J ends, which lost 3 bases and 2 bases, there was a span of 9 bases. CDR1 is SEHNR and CDR2 is FQNEAQ in the germline V gene (reference sequence). The DNA for the CDR3 is TGTGCCAGCAGCTTTGATCTAGACACAGATACGCAGTATTTT. It codes for CASSFDLDTDTQYF.

The chain has TRBV24-1 and TRBJ2-7; TRBD1 matches 10 bases. CDR3 length: 17 residues. The germline V gene has CDR1 KGHDR and CDR2 SFDVKD. With V trimmed by 2 bases and J by 4 bases, 10 bases remained unmatched. CDR3 amino acids: CATSDSTGTGVFYEQYF. DNA for the CDR3: TGTGCCACCAGTGATTCAACCGGGACAGGGGTTTTTTACGAGCAGTACTTC.

The rearrangement joins TRBV13 to TRBJ2-1, with D possibly matching TRBD2 (6 bases). Germline V gene data show CDR1 as PRHDT and CDR2 as FYEKMQ (reference sequence). The CDR3 contains 16 residues. V was trimmed by 5 bases and J by 4 bases, leaving 18 bases between them. CDR3 protein: CASSPLGTAGYNEQFF. The CDR3 region has the DNA TGTGCCAGCAGCCCGCTCGGGACTGCAGGTTACAATGAGCAGTTCTTC.

A single count supports this clone. The V call is TRBV3-1 (or the pseudogene TRBV3-2), the J call TRBJ2-4; 9 bases are shared with TRBD1. The CDR3 consists of 17 residues. Germline values: CDR1 LGHDT, CDR2 YNNKEL (reference sequence). The ends lost 4 bases at V and 0 bases at J; junction bases unmatched: 7. CDR3 bases: TGTGCCAGCAGCCCAGGACAGGGGTCCCTAGCCAAAAACATTCAGTACTTC. Translated: CASSPGQGSLAKNIQYF.

The chain employs TRBV3-1 (or the pseudogene TRBV3-2) and TRBJ2-7; the match to TRBD2 covers 8 bases. J was trimmed by 0 bases and V by 0 bases; bases with no gene match: 4. This CDR3 is 16 amino acids long. The V gene's germline CDR1 is LGHDT and CDR2 YNNKEL (reference sequence). As DNA, the CDR3 is TGTGCCAGCAGCCAAGACGCGGGGGGCCTCTCCTACGAGCAGTACTTC. It yields the protein CASSQDAGGLSYEQYF.

DNA for the CDR3: TGTGCCAGTAGTATGGGGACAGGAAACACTGAAGCTTTCTTT. As protein: CASSMGTGNTEAFF. V is TRBV19 and J is TRBJ1-1, with 8 positions matching TRBD1. Germline V lookup: CDR1 LNHDA, CDR2 SQIVND (reference sequence). The CDR3 spans 14 residues. V trimming: 3 bases; J trimming: 2 bases; junction bases outside the gene matches: 2.

The genes are TRBV2 and TRBJ1-4, with TRBD1 matching over 7 bases. Losses at the gene ends were 6 bases for V and 2 bases for J; bases not matched to a gene: 9. The CDR3 totals 16 residues. Per the germline V gene, CDR1 is SNHLY and CDR2 is FYNNEI. CDR3 protein: CASRPDRAGTNEKLFF. Written as DNA, the CDR3 is TGTGCCAGCAGACCTGACAGGGCAGGGACTAATGAAAAACTGTTTTTT.

In this sample, this clone turned up once. The V gene is TRBV6-1, the J gene TRBJ2-5; 12 positions agree with TRBD1. This CDR3 is 19 amino acids long. V lost 0 bases and J lost 5; bases outside the gene matches: 13. The V gene's germline CDR1 is MNHNS and CDR2 SASEGT. The CDR3 region has the DNA TGTGCCAGCAGTGAAGCGAGAACTTCCGGGACAGGGGGCTGGGAGACCCAGTACTTC. Translation gives CASSEARTSGTGGWETQYF.

V gene TRBV10-3 combines with J gene TRBJ1-5; TRBD1 aligns across 7 bases. V lost 3 bases to trimming and J lost 6 bases; unmatched junction nucleotides: 5. The germline CDR1 and CDR2 sequences are ENHRY and SYGVKD. The CDR3 runs to 14 residues. The CDR3 DNA reads TGTGCCATCAGTGACACAGGGGCGGGTCAGCCCCAGCATTTT. This codes for CAISDTGAGQPQHF.

This clone turned up a few times. The rearrangement joins TRBV5-1 to TRBJ1-1, with D possibly being TRBD1 (6 bases). The V gene lost 4 bases and the J gene lost 2 bases, with 18 bases spanning the gap. The CDR3 runs 16 residues. Germline lookup yields CDR1 SGHRS and CDR2 YFSETQ. The CDR3 DNA reads TGCGCCAGCAGCACGGCGGGCGGGGGGCGAAACACTGAAGCTTTCTTT. Translated: CASSTAGGGRNTEAFF.

The chain combines TRBV3-1 (or the pseudogene TRBV3-2) with TRBJ2-7; no clear D. The CDR3 loop spans 13 amino acids. V lost 0 bases to trimming and J lost 2 bases, with 5 bases between them. The germline CDR1 and CDR2 sequences are LGHDT and YNNKEL (reference sequence). The CDR3 DNA sequence: TGTGCCAGCAGCCAAGATTTAGCCTACGAGCAGTACTTC. Its translation is CASSQDLAYEQYF.

J is TRBJ1-2 and V is TRBV10-3; D perhaps matches TRBD1 (5 bases). Germline CDR1 is ENHRY and CDR2 is SYGVKD. CDR3 length equals 14 residues. Trimming cost V 6 bases and J 0 bases, with 11 bases left between them. The CDR3 protein is CAIRGTGTNYGYTF. The CDR3 DNA is TGTGCCATCAGAGGTACAGGTACTAACTATGGCTACACCTTC.

The gene calls are TRBV4-1 and TRBJ2-7; D perhaps matches TRBD1 (6 bases). V was shortened by 0 bases and J by 4 bases, with 22 bases between the two germline ends. The CDR3 has 18 residues. CDR1 MGHRA and CDR2 YSYEKL come from the germline V gene. CDR3 sequence (DNA): TGCGCCAGCAGCCAAGATGCCAGGCAGGGGCGAGTAGAATACGAGCAGTACTTC. Residues: CASSQDARQGRVEYEQYF.

The chain combines TRBV5-6 with TRBJ2-4; TRBD1 might be the D (5 bases). Germline CDR1 is SGHDT and CDR2 is YYEEEE. The V gene lost 3 bases and the J gene lost 3 bases, with 16 bases spanning the gap. The CDR3 consists of 16 residues. The CDR3 coding sequence is TGTGCCAGCAGCTCCCACAGGAGTGGAGACAAAAACATTCAGTACTTC. Protein sequence: CASSSHRSGDKNIQYF.

In its sample, this clone was seen a few times. The chain carries TRBV7-9 and TRBJ1-1; 8 nucleotides match TRBD1. The ends lost 4 bases at V and 11 bases at J; junction bases unmatched: 9. The CDR3 is 13 amino acids. CDR1 SEHNR and CDR2 FQNEAQ come from the germline V gene (reference sequence). CDR3 DNA sequence: TGTGCCAGCAGCTATTCAGGGGGCCACCGGGCTTTCTTT. This translates into CASSYSGGHRAFF.

The genes are TRBV6-5 and TRBJ2-3, with 9 bases aligning to TRBD2. The CDR3 has 14 residues. From germline, CDR1 is MNHEY and CDR2 SVGAGI. The trim removed 6 bases at V and 8 bases at J, leaving 9 bases unmatched. CDR3 in DNA: TGTGCCAGCAGAGCTTCGACTAGCGGTTTTACGCAGTATTTT. It is translated as CASRASTSGFTQYF.

This clone was observed once. This chain joins TRBV19 and TRBJ2-3, with a weak D call TRBD2 (6 bases). V was trimmed by 3 bases and J by 0 bases, leaving 10 bases between them. Germline V lookup: CDR1 LNHDA, CDR2 SQIVND (reference sequence). The CDR3 contains 15 residues. In DNA, the CDR3 is TGTGCCAGTAGTATCCCGGGGACTAGCACAGATACGCAGTATTTT. As protein: CASSIPGTSTDTQYF. The variable domain in full, completed from reference TRBV19 and TRBJ2-3, reads DGGITQSPKYLFRKEGQNVTLSCEQNLNHDAMYWYRQDPGQGLRLIYYSQIVNDFQKGDIAEGYSVSREKKESFPLTVTSAQKNPTAFYLCASSIPGTSTDTQYFGPGTRLTVL.

This sequence joins TRBV10-3 and TRBJ2-1, with D possibly matching TRBD2 (6 bases). Trimming took off 0 bases at V and 3 bases at J, with 21 bases between the two ends. The CDR3 sequence is 19 residues long. CDR1 ENHRY and CDR2 SYGVKD come from the germline V gene. The CDR3 loop is CAISESRGMTGDLYNEQFF. CDR3 nucleotides: TGTGCCATCAGTGAGTCGCGCGGGATGACGGGAGATCTCTACAATGAGCAGTTCTTC.

The rearrangement links TRBV7-3 to TRBJ2-5; TRBD2 matches at 9 bases. The J segment lost 5 bases and the V segment lost 5 bases, leaving 3 bases of the junction unmatched. Germline assignment: CDR1 SGHTA and CDR2 FQGTGA. This CDR3 is built from 13 residues. The CDR3 DNA follows: TGTGCCAGCAGCGTTGGACTAGCGGAGACCCAGTACTTC. Translated, it gives CASSVGLAETQYF. Using reference TRBV7-3 and TRBJ2-5 for the parts outside the CDR3, the full variable domain is GAGVSQTPSNKVTEKGKYVELRCDPISGHTALYWYRQSLGQGPEFLIYFQGTGAADDSGLPNDRFFAVRPEGSVSTLKIQRTERGDSAVYLCASSVGLAETQYFGPGTRLLVL.

The genes are TRBV19 and TRBJ1-1; 7 nucleotides line up with TRBD1. J was trimmed by 6 bases and V by 4 bases; bases with no gene match: 11. This CDR3 is 15 amino acids long. The germline gives CDR1 LNHDA, CDR2 SQIVND (reference sequence). The CDR3 region has the DNA TGTGCCAGTAGTACCAATCACAGGGGAATCTCTGAAGCTTTCTTT. It encodes CASSTNHRGISEAFF.

The gene calls are TRBV10-3 and TRBJ1-2, with TRBD1 identical over 9 bases. Germline V gene sequence: CDR1 ENHRY, CDR2 SYGVKD. The junction had 6 bases not matched to a gene; V was cut back by 7 bases and J by 3 bases. The CDR3 is 14 residues long. In DNA form, the CDR3 reads TGTGCCATCACTCCGGGACAGGGAGACTATGGCTACACCTTC. It codes for CAITPGQGDYGYTF.